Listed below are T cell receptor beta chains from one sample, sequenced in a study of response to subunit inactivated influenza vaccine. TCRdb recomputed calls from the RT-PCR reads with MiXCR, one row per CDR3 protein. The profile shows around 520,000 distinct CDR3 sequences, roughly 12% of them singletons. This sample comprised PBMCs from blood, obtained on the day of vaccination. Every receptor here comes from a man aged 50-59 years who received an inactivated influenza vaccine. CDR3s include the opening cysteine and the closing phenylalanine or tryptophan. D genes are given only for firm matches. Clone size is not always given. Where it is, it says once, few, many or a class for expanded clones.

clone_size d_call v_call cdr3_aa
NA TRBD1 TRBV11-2 CASSAQGVRGMGYTF
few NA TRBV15 CATSIAQGYEQYF
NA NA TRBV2 CASSPQGSGETQYF
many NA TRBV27 CASSLRRNEKLFF
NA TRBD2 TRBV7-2 CASSLSSGGRQETQYF
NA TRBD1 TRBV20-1 CSARDGQGSSYEQYF
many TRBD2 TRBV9 CASSTSGLSSYNEQFF
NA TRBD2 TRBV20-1 CSAENTGGETQYF
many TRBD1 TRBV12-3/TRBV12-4 CASGQGSGELFF
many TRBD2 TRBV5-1 CASSLRSSGETDTQYF